This T cell receptor beta chain originates from a study of blood T cell repertoires in COVID-19. Study in general: Acute and convalescent COVID-19 specimens originated in the United States, Italy and Spain. From T cells, B-cell-depleted T cells, or PBMCs came the material, which was cDNA or gDNA.

In the source study's methods: The authors estimated nucleated cell counts from reference gene primer amplification. Measured with immunoSEQ multiplex PCR; TCRdb has only the in-frame clones, and not every one. V and J calls and clone size are given by that table; D and trimming were obtained from the DNA. The sample comprises 20,000 to 25,000 clones, roughly 84% of which are singletons, and approximately 12% rests with the top ten. Trimming removed 5 bases from V and 5 bases from J; junction bases left unmatched: 6. This CDR3 has 14 amino acids. The germline CDR1 and CDR2 sequences are SGHNT and YYREEE (reference sequence).

The sample was peripheral blood. The rearrangement joins TRBV5-4 to TRBJ1-1; 10 nucleotides line up with TRBD1. This TCR derives from a human donor in a cohort sampled during active COVID-19. The donor label of this sample is uncertain. CDR3: CASRWDRGSTEAFF. The CDR3 nucleotides are TGTGCCAGCAGGTGGGACAGGGGAAGTACTGAAGCTTTCTTT. Supplemented by reference TRBV5-4 and TRBJ1-1, the full variable domain reads ETGVTQSPTHLIKTRGQQVTLRCSSQSGHNTVSWYQQALGQGPQFIFQYYREEENGRGNFPPRFSGLQFPNYSSELNVNALELDDSALYLCASRWDRGSTEAFFGQGTRLTVV.